Listed here are 29 T cell receptor beta chains from one sample, sequenced in a study of T cell repertoires in cytomegalovirus infection. These receptors have no known antigen. Each CDR3 protein gets one entry after TCRdb re-called the reads with MiXCR. In the table there are 830,000 or so distinct CDR3 sequences, around a third of which are singletons. The sample here was cultured CD8+ T cells from PBMCs, taken from culture after CMV antigen stimulation. These receptors came from a human donor in good health (CMV status not recorded). Some clones in this sample may be carry-over from other donors' samples.

This clonotype was seen a handful of times. This chain connects TRBV27 to TRBJ1-2; TRBD1 matches at 8 bases. The germline V gene encodes CDR1 MNHEY and CDR2 SMNVEV (reference sequence). The CDR3 has 16 residues. V shed 3 bases and J 2 bases; nucleotides not matched to a gene: 8. CDR3 loop: CASSFGTGDLNYGYTF. CDR3 DNA: TGTGCCAGCAGTTTCGGGACAGGTGATCTCAACTATGGCTACACCTTC.

The sample holds many counts of this clonotype. This chain joins TRBV7-8 and TRBJ1-2; the D is unclear. The CDR3 has 14 residues. Per the germline V gene, CDR1 is SGHVS and CDR2 is FQNEAQ. V was trimmed by 7 bases and J by 2 bases, leaving 14 bases between them. CDR3 sequence reads: CASTTDTANYGYTF. DNA for the CDR3: TGTGCCAGCACCACAGACACAGCAAACTATGGCTACACCTTC.

The genes are TRBV20-1 and TRBJ2-3, with 9 bases fitting TRBD2. The germline gives CDR1 DFQATT, CDR2 SNEGSKA (reference sequence). The CDR3 spans 17 residues. Trimming cost V 1 base and J 6 bases; bases outside gene matches: 14. The CDR3 here is CSARVDSGGYLGDTQYF. CDR3 bases: TGCAGTGCTAGAGTCGATAGCGGGGGTTACCTCGGGGATACGCAGTATTTT.

This clonotype was observed a handful of times. The chain recombines TRBV27 with TRBJ2-2; 7 bases agree with TRBD1. The V segment lost 1 base and the J segment 4 bases; nucleotides outside the gene matches: 9. Germline V lookup: CDR1 MNHEY, CDR2 SMNVEV (reference sequence). The CDR3 runs to 17 residues. The CDR3 nucleotides read TGTGCCAGCAGTTTATTAGCCACAGGGGCCGGCACCGGGGAGCTGTTTTTT. It is translated as CASSLLATGAGTGELFF.

This clonotype was counted only a few times. Germline is not matched at one junction end, which may reflect a read error. This chain uses TRBV7-9 with TRBJ2-7, with a possible D match to TRBD1 (6 bases). Looked up from germline, CDR1 is SEHNR and CDR2 is FQNEAQ (reference sequence). This CDR3 region has 15 residues. CDR3 amino acids: CASSLEGGASFEQYF. In DNA, the CDR3 is TGTGCCAGCAGCTTAGAAGGGGGAGCGTCCTTCGAGCAGTACTTC.

The chain employs TRBV6-2 or TRBV6-3 and TRBJ2-5; a possible D gene is TRBD1 (6 bases). Germline V gives CDR1 MNHEY, CDR2 SVGEGT. CDR3 length: 14 residues. Trimming removed 8 bases at V and 9 bases at J, with 22 bases between. This chain's CDR3 is CASCPGTVRGAQYF. The CDR3 DNA reads TGTGCCAGCTGCCCGGGGACGGTCAGGGGAGCCCAGTACTTC.

The rearrangement uses TRBV6-2 or TRBV6-3 and TRBJ2-5; D gene uncertain. This CDR3 region has 14 residues. Germline-derived CDR1 and CDR2 are MNHEY and SVGEGT. Trimming cost V 0 bases and J 5 bases, with 10 bases left between them. The CDR3 loop is CASSYSLSRETQYF. The DNA of the CDR3 is TGTGCCAGCAGTTACTCGCTTAGCCGTGAGACCCAGTACTTC.

J is TRBJ1-4 and V is TRBV7-9; D ambiguous. This CDR3 is built from 13 residues. The germline V and J ends were trimmed by 4 bases and 8 bases, with 11 bases remaining between them. The V gene's germline CDR1 is SEHNR and CDR2 FQNEAQ (reference sequence). Here the CDR3 reads CASSSLLREKLFF. In nucleotides, the CDR3 is TGTGCCAGCAGCTCCCTACTGAGGGAAAAACTGTTTTTT.

The chain couples TRBV2 to TRBJ2-3; 13 bases map to TRBD2. There are 16 residues in the CDR3. V shed 6 bases, J shed 6 bases, and the junction held 9 bases outside the gene matches. Germline V gene sequence: CDR1 SNHLY, CDR2 FYNNEI. The chain's CDR3 is CASRGLAGVDWDTQYF. As DNA, the CDR3 is TGTGCCAGCAGAGGACTAGCGGGGGTGGATTGGGATACGCAGTATTTT.

This clonotype was seen more than once but under ten times. The V call is TRBV27, the J call TRBJ2-1; perhaps TRBD2 as D (5 bases). V was shortened by 2 bases and J by 4 bases, with 12 bases between the two germline ends. Looked up from germline, CDR1 is MNHEY and CDR2 is SMNVEV (reference sequence). This CDR3 is built from 15 residues. The CDR3 spells CASSLSGRPYNEQFF. Written as DNA, the CDR3 is TGTGCCAGCAGTTTAAGCGGTCGACCATACAATGAGCAGTTCTTC.

The chain couples TRBV20-1 to TRBJ1-1, with D possibly matching TRBD1 (6 bases). The germline V gene has CDR1 DFQATT and CDR2 SNEGSKA (reference sequence). The CDR3 runs 14 residues. Trimming removed 2 bases at V and 0 bases at J, with 10 bases between. CDR3 loop: CSARLRGLNTEAFF. The CDR3, as DNA: TGCAGTGCTAGACTCAGGGGCTTGAACACTGAAGCTTTCTTT.

The chain links TRBV6-2 or TRBV6-3 to TRBJ2-7; D uncertain. This CDR3 is 16 amino acids long. The germline V gene encodes CDR1 MNHEY and CDR2 SVGEGT. Trimming shortened V by 0 bases and J by 4 bases, and 16 bases separated the two germline ends. The CDR3 reads CASSYSKEKGRYEQYV. The CDR3 nucleotides are TGTGCCAGCAGTTACTCTAAGGAGAAGGGCCGGTACGAGCAGTACGTC.

This clonotype was seen more than once but under ten times. The V gene is TRBV7-9, the J gene TRBJ2-4, with D perhaps given as TRBD1 or TRBD2 (6 bases each). This CDR3 has 15 residues. Germline V gives CDR1 SEHNR, CDR2 FQNEAQ (reference sequence). V was trimmed by 0 bases and J by 6 bases, leaving 12 bases between them. The CDR3: CASSLAGGLLNIQYF. The CDR3 DNA follows: TGTGCCAGCAGCTTAGCGGGGGGCCTTTTAAACATTCAGTACTTC.

This clonotype has ten or more counts. The chain is built from TRBV7-2 and TRBJ2-5; 7 bases agree with TRBD2. Trimming took 3 bases from V and 3 from J; bases not matched to a gene: 10. The CDR3 totals 16 residues. The germline CDR1 and CDR2 sequences are SGHTA and FQGNSA. The CDR3 DNA reads as TGTGCCAGCAGCTTGGGAGGGCGACGGATAAAAGAGACCCAGTACTTC. It specifies CASSLGGRRIKETQYF.

About this clonotype itself: One end of the junction is discordant with germline, which a read error may explain. This chain joins TRBV19 and TRBJ1-1; 11 positions match TRBD1. There are 15 residues in the CDR3. From germline, CDR1 is LNHDA and CDR2 SQIVND (reference sequence). The CDR3 nucleotides are TGTGCCAGTACCGACGGACAGGGGGCAAATACTGAAGCTCTCTTT. This gives the protein CASTDGQGANTEALF.

V gene TRBV6-6 combines with J gene TRBJ2-7; TRBD1 aligns across 12 bases. Germline V lookup: CDR1 MNHNY, CDR2 SVGAGI (reference sequence). The ends lost 4 bases at V and 4 bases at J; junction bases unmatched: 8. CDR3 length equals 16 residues. CDR3 DNA: TGTGCCAGCAGTTGGTACCGGGACAGGGGGCTATACGAGCAGTACTTC. This gives the protein CASSWYRDRGLYEQYF.

The chain uses TRBV6-2 or TRBV6-3 and TRBJ2-6; D perhaps matches TRBD2 (5 bases). The germline gives CDR1 MNHEY, CDR2 SVGEGT. The CDR3 length is 16 residues. Deletions cut 11 bases from V and 4 bases from J, with 21 bases between. CDR3 DNA sequence: TGTGCCGTGGAGGTGCGACGACGGCCGGGGGCCAACGTCCTGACTTTC. Its translation: CAVEVRRRPGANVLTF.

The chain's CDR3 is CASSEVLNEQFF. CDR3 in DNA: TGTGCCAGCAGTGAAGTTCTCAATGAGCAGTTCTTC. The chain is built from TRBV6-1 and TRBJ2-1; D not certain. V gave up 1 base and J gave up 6 bases, with 4 bases separating them. This CDR3 has 12 amino acids. Germline lookup yields CDR1 MNHNS and CDR2 SASEGT.

The chain is built from TRBV27 and TRBJ2-3; 8 bases fit TRBD2. The ends lost 6 bases at V and 2 bases at J; junction bases unmatched: 13. Germline loops: CDR1 MNHEY, CDR2 SMNVEV (reference sequence). The CDR3 length is 17 residues. CDR3 in amino acids: CASSPGGARGVTDTQYF. For the CDR3, the DNA is TGTGCCAGCAGCCCCGGGGGGGCGCGGGGGGTCACAGATACGCAGTATTTT.

This clonotype was seen just once. The rearrangement uses TRBV13 and TRBJ2-3, with 7 bases matching TRBD2. CDR1 and CDR2 (germline): PRHDT, FYEKMQ (reference sequence). Trimming at V came to 5 bases and at J to 2 bases, leaving 10 bases not matched to a gene. The CDR3 has 16 residues. The CDR3 sequence: CASSPKAGSFTDTQYF. The CDR3 region has the DNA TGTGCCAGCAGCCCGAAAGCGGGGAGTTTCACAGATACGCAGTATTTT.

This clonotype has more than one count but fewer than ten. The gene calls are TRBV6-6 and TRBJ1-1; unclear D gene. V lost 6 bases and J lost 3, with 11 bases in between. Germline CDR1 reads MNHNY; CDR2 reads SVGAGI (reference sequence). The CDR3 runs to 13 residues. CDR3 in DNA: TGTGCCAGCAGGACTGACTGGGACACTGAAGCTTTCTTT. Encoded protein: CASRTDWDTEAFF.

This clonotype was found a few times. V and J are TRBV5-4 and TRBJ1-1, with a tentative D call TRBD1 (5 bases). Germline values: CDR1 SGHNT, CDR2 YYREEE (reference sequence). The CDR3 spans 14 residues. The V end was cut by 2 bases, the J end by 0 bases, with 8 bases between. The CDR3 region is CASSFGRVNTEAFF. CDR3 DNA: TGTGCCAGCAGCTTCGGCAGGGTGAACACTGAAGCTTTCTTT. Full variable domain (missing parts from reference TRBV5-4 and TRBJ1-1): ETGVTQSPTHLIKTRGQQVTLRCSSQSGHNTVSWYQQALGQGPQFIFQYYREEENGRGNFPPRFSGLQFPNYSSELNVNALELDDSALYLCASSFGRVNTEAFFGQGTRLTVV.

This rearrangement joins TRBV18 to TRBJ2-7, with 9 nucleotides matching TRBD1. Germline V gene data show CDR1 as KGHSH and CDR2 as LQKENI. V lost 4 bases to trimming and J lost 0 bases; unmatched junction nucleotides: 7. This CDR3 contains 16 residues. The CDR3 DNA sequence: TGTGCCAGCTCACTCGGGACAGGGCTCGACTCCTACGAGCAGTACGTC. Protein product: CASSLGTGLDSYEQYV.

This clonotype was seen many times. The chain carries TRBV12-3 or TRBV12-4 and TRBJ2-3; D unclear. V lost 5 bases and J 5 bases, leaving 8 bases between the germline ends. The CDR3 covers 12 residues. CDR3 DNA: TGTGCCAGCAGTCCCGACGGAGATACGCAGTATTTT. Translating it yields CASSPDGDTQYF.

The J gene is TRBJ2-1, the V gene TRBV25-1; no clear D gene. The length of the CDR3 is 11 residues. Trimming took 3 bases from V and 10 from J, leaving 7 bases between them. Germline V lookup: CDR1 MGHDK, CDR2 SYGVNS. CDR3 residues: CASSDSREQFF. The CDR3 coding sequence is TGTGCCAGCAGTGATTCGAGAGAGCAGTTCTTC.

The chain links TRBV4-1 to TRBJ2-3; TRBD2 matches at 10 bases. The J segment lost 6 bases and the V segment lost 5 bases, leaving 17 bases of the junction unmatched. The CDR3 has 18 residues. CDR1 and CDR2 from the germline V gene are MGHRA and YSYEKL. The CDR3, as DNA: TGCGCCAGCAGCAACTGGGGAGAAGCGGGGGGGCCAGGGGATACGCAGTATTTT. Protein product: CASSNWGEAGGPGDTQYF.

The table lists this clonotype with many counts. The rearrangement uses TRBV9 and TRBJ2-3, with D hard to call. CDR3 length: 14 residues. Per germline, CDR1 SGDLS and CDR2 YYNGEE. V lost 0 bases to trimming and J lost 0 bases, with 5 bases between them. The CDR3 protein is CASSVGGSTDTQYF. CDR3 coding DNA: TGTGCCAGCAGCGTAGGCGGTAGCACAGATACGCAGTATTTT.

This clonotype was seen only a few times. The chain joins TRBV27 to TRBJ1-2, with TRBD1 identical over 9 bases. Per the germline V gene, CDR1 is MNHEY and CDR2 is SMNVEV (reference sequence). CDR3 length: 13 residues. V lost 6 bases and J lost 6; bases outside the gene matches: 5. In DNA, the CDR3 is TGTGCCAGCAGCCTGACAGGGGGAAATGGCTACACCTTC. It codes for CASSLTGGNGYTF.

The chain uses TRBV19 and TRBJ1-4; 9 bases fit TRBD1. The CDR3 consists of 13 residues. V lost 9 bases to trimming and J lost 6 bases; unmatched junction nucleotides: 5. Germline V gene data show CDR1 as LNHDA and CDR2 as SQIVND (reference sequence). The CDR3 is CASRGTGYEKLFF. The DNA of the CDR3 is TGTGCCAGCCGGGGGACAGGGTATGAAAAACTGTTTTTT.